This T cell receptor beta chain is from a study of OX40 agonist ivuxolimab in advanced cancers. Study in general: In this cohort, patients received ivuxolimab, an agonistic anti-OX40 (CD134) antibody. Study-level results: Among the lowest peripheral clonal expansion occurred in 0.1-3.0 mg/kg partial responders.

This CDR3 region has 13 residues. Germline V gene sequence: CDR1 MGHRA, CDR2 YSYEKL. Trimming took off 5 bases at V and 7 bases at J, with 11 bases between the two ends. On this clone itself: Its antigen is still unknown.

Autoimmune disease history or systemic immunosuppression was exclusionary. Assay: immunoSEQ multiplex PCR; the TCRdb copy retains only in-frame clones and omits some. The table lists about 55,000 clones, approximately 83% of them singletons. Here the sequenced sample was CD4+ or CD8+ T cells sorted from blood, taken in a trial of the OX40 agonist ivuxolimab. The receptor's source is an adult with an advanced solid tumor such as melanoma, head and neck, liver or kidney cancer. The genes are TRBV4-1 and TRBJ1-4; D is unclear. CDR3 region: CASSAPEGEKLFF. CDR3 in DNA: TGCGCCAGCAGCGCACCGGAGGGTGAAAAACTGTTTTTT.